Listed here is a single TCR beta chain. The antigen remains unidentified. The assay ran at deep level. Per the original data handling: With immunoSEQ giving junction-only sequences and no quality scores, filtering differed. The assay was immunoSEQ multiplex PCR, and TCRdb's table has in-frame clones only and misses some. V and J calls and clone size are copied from that table; D and trimming were computed from the DNA. The sample lists approximately 400,000 clones, around 96% occurring once. Germline CDR1 reads ENHRY; CDR2 reads SYGVKD. V was clipped by 4 bases and J by 0 bases, with 10 bases between them. CDR3 length equals 14 residues. The record originates from a study of shared clonotypes between healthy human individuals. General study points: Specimens sampled were limited to blood, with tissue repertoires likely differing. Memory subsets generally showed smaller estimated richness than naive subsets did.

The clonotype originates from a man aged 25-45 years in good health. The sample consisted of memory CD8+ T cells sorted from blood. The subset denotes: CD45RO+ cells pooled with CCR7-negative TemRA cells. This chain connects TRBV10-3 to TRBJ2-7; D gene uncertain. CDR3 loop: CAISAPESSYEQYF. The CDR3 region has the DNA TGTGCCATCAGTGCACCAGAGAGCTCCTACGAGCAGTACTTC.